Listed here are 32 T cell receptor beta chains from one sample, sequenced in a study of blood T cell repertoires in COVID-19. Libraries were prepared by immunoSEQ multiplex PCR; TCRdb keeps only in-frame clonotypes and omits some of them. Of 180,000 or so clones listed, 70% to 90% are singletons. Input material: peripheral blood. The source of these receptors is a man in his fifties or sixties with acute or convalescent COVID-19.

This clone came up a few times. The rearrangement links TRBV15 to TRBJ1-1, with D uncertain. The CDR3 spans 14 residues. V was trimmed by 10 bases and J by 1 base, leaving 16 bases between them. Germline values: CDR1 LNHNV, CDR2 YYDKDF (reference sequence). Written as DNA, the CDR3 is TGTGCCATCCAGAGAGGCGGTGGGAACACTGAAGCTTTCTTT. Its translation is CAIQRGGGNTEAFF.

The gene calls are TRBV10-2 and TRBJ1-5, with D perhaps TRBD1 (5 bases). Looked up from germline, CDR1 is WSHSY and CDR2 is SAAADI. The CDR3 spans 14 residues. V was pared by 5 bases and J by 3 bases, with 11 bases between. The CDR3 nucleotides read TGCGCCAGCAGTCAAGGGGCTTTCAATCAGCCCCAGCATTTT. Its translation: CASSQGAFNQPQHF.

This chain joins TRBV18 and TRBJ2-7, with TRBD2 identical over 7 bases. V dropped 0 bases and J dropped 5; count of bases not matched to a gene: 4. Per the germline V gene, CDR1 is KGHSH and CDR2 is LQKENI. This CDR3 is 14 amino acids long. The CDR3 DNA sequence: TGTGCCAGCTCACCACCGACGGGGGGACACGAGCAGTACTTC. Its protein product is CASSPPTGGHEQYF.

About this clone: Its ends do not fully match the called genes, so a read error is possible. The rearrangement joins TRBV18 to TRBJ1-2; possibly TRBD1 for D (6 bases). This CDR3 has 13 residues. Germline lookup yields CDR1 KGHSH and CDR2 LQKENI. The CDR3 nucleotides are TGTGCCAGCTCTCCACAGGGAGGAGTCGGCTACACCTTC. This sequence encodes CASSPQGGVGYTF.

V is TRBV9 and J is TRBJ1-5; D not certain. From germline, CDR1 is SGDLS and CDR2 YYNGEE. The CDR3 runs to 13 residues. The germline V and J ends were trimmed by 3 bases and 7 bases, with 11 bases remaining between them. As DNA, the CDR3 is TGTGCCAGCAGCGCTGACTACCTCCAGCCCCAGCATTTT. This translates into CASSADYLQPQHF.

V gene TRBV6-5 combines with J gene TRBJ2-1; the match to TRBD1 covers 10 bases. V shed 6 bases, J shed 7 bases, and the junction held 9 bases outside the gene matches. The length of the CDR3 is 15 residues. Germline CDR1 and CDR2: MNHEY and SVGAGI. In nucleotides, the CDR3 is TGTGCCAGCAGCCCCGGGACAGGGGCCTTAAATGAGCAGTTCTTC. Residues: CASSPGTGALNEQFF.

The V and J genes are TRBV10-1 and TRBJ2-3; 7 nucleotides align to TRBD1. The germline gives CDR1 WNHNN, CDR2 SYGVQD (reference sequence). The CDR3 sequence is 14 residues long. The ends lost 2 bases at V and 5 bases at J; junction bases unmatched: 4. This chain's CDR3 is CASSEGTVVDTQYF. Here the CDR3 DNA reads TGCGCCAGCAGTGAGGGGACAGTGGTAGATACGCAGTATTTT.

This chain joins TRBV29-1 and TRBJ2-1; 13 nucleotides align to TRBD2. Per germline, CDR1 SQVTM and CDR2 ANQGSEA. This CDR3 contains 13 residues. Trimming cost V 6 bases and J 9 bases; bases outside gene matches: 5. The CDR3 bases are TGCAGCGTGGGGAGACTAGCGGGAGGTGAGCAGTTCTTC. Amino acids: CSVGRLAGGEQFF.

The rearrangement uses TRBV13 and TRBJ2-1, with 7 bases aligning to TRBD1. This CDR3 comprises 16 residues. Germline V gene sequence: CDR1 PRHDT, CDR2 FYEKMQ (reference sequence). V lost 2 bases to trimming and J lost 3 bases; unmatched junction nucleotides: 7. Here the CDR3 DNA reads TGTGCCAGCAGCTTATCCGGGACAGCCCTCTACAATGAGCAGTTCTTC. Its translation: CASSLSGTALYNEQFF.

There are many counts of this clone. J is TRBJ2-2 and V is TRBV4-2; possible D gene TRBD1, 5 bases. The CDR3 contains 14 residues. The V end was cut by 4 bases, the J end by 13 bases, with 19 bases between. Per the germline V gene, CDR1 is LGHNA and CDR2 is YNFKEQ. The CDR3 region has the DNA TGTGCCAGCAGCCTACTCGGGTCAGGGCGTCGGCTGTTTTTT. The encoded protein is CASSLLGSGRRLFF.

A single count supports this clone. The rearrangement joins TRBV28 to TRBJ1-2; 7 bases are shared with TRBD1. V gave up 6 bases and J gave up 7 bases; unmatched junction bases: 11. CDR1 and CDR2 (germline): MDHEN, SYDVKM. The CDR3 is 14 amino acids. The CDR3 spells CASRLLKGASGYTF. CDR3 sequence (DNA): TGTGCCAGCAGGCTCCTGAAGGGGGCTAGTGGCTACACCTTC.

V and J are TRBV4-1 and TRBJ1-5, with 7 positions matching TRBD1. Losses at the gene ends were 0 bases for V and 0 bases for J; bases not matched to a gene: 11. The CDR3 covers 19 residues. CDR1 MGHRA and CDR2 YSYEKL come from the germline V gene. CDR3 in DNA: TGCGCCAGCAGCCAAGAGATCAGGACAGGACGATATAGCAATCAGCCCCAGCATTTT. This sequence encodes CASSQEIRTGRYSNQPQHF.

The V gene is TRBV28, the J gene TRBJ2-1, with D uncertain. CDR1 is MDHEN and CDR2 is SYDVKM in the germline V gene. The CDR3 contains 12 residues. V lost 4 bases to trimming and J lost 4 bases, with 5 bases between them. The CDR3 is CASSYLYNEQFF. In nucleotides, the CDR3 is TGTGCCAGCAGTTATCTTTACAATGAGCAGTTCTTC.

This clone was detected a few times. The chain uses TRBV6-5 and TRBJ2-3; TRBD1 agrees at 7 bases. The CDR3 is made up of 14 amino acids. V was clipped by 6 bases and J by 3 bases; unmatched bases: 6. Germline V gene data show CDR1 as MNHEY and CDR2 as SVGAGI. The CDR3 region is CASSRTGRTDTQYF. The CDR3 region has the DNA TGTGCCAGCAGCAGGACAGGACGGACAGATACGCAGTATTTT.

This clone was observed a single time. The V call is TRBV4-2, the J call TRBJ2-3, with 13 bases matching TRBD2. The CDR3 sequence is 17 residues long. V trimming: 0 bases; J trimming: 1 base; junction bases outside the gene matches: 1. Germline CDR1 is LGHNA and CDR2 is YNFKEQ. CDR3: CASSQETSGRGTDTQYF. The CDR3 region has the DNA TGTGCCAGCAGCCAAGAAACTAGCGGGAGGGGCACAGATACGCAGTATTTT.

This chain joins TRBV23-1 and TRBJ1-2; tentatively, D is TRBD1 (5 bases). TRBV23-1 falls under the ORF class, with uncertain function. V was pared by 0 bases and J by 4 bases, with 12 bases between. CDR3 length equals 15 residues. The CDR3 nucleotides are TGCGCCAGCAGTCAATCTTTATTGACAGTCTATGGCTACACCTTC. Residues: CASSQSLLTVYGYTF.

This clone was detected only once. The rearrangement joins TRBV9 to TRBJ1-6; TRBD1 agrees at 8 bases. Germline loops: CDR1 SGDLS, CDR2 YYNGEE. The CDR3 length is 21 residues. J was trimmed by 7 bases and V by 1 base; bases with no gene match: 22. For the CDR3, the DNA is TGTGCCAGCAGCGTATTGGAACTGACAATTAGGCGGGACAGGACAAATTCACCCCTCCACTTT. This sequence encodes CASSVLELTIRRDRTNSPLHF.

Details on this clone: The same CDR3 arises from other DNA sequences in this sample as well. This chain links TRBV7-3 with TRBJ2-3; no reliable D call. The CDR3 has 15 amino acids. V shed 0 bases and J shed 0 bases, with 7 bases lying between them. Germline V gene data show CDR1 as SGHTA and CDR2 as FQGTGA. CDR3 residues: CASSLTGRSTDTQYF. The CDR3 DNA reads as TGTGCCAGCAGCTTAACTGGCCGTAGCACAGATACGCAGTATTTT.

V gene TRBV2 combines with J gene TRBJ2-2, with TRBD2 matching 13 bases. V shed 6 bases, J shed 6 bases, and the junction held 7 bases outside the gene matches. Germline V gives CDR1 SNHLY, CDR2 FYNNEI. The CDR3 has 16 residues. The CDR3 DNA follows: TGTGCCAGCAGCCCCACTAGCGGGAGGGGGGCCGGGGAGCTGTTTTTT. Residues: CASSPTSGRGAGELFF.

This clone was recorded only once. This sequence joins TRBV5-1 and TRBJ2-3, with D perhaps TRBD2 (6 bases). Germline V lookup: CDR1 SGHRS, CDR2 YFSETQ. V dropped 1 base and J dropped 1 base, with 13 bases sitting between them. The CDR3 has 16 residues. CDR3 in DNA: TGCGCCAGCAGCTTGCAGGGAGGTAGGGGCACAGATACGCAGTATTTT. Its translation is CASSLQGGRGTDTQYF.

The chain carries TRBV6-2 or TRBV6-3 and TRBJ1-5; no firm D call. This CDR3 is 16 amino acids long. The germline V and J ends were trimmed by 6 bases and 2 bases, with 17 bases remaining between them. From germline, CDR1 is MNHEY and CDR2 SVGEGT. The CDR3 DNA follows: TGTGCCAGCAGCAGACTGTCATTAGTCGGCAATCAGCCCCAGCATTTT. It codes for CASSRLSLVGNQPQHF.

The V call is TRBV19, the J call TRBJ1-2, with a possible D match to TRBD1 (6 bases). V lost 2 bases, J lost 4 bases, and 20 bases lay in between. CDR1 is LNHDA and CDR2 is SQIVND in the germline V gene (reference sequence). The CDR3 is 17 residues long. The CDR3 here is CASSIQYRDQAGYGYTF. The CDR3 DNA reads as TGTGCCAGTAGTATACAGTACAGGGATCAGGCTGGCTATGGCTACACCTTC.

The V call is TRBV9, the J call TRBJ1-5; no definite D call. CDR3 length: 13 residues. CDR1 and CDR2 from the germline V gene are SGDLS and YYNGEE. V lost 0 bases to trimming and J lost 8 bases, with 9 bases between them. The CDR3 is CASSVGHSEPQHF. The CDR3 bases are TGTGCCAGCAGCGTAGGACATTCGGAGCCCCAGCATTTT.

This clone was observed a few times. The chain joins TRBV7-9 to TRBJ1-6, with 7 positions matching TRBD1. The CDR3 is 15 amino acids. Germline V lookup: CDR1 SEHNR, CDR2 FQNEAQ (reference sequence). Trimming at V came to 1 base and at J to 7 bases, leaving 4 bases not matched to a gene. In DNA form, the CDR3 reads TGTGCCAGCAGCTTAGAGGGGGCAGGGAATTCACCCCTCCACTTT. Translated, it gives CASSLEGAGNSPLHF.

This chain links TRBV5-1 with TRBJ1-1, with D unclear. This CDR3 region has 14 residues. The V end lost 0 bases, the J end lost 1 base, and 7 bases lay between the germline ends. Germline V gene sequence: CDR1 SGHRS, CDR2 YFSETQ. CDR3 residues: CASSLVIGNTEAFF. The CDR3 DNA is TGCGCCAGCAGCTTGGTGATCGGGAACACTGAAGCTTTCTTT.

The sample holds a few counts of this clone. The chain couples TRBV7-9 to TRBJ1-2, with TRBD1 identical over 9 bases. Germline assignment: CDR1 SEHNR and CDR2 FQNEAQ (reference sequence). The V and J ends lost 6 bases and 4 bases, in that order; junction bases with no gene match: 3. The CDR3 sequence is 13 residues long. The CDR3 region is CASREGQGYGYTF. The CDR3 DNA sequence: TGTGCCAGCAGGGAGGGACAGGGCTATGGCTACACCTTC.

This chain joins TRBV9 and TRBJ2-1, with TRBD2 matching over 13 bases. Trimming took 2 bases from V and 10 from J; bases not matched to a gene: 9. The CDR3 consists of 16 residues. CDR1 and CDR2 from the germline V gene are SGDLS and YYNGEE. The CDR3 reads CASSVGTSGASGEQFF. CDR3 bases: TGTGCCAGCAGCGTCGGGACTAGCGGGGCCAGTGGGGAGCAGTTCTTC.

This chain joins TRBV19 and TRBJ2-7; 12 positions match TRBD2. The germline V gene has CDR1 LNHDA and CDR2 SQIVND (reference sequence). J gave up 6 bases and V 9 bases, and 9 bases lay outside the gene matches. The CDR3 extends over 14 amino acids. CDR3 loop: CASRVTSGSGEQYF. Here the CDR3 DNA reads TGTGCCAGCAGGGTGACTAGCGGGAGCGGCGAGCAGTACTTC.

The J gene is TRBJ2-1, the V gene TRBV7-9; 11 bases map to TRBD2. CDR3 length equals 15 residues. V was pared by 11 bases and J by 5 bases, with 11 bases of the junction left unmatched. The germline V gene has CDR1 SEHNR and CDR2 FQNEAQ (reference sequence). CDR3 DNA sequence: TGTGCCGCCAGGGGGGGTAGCGGGAGGGACAATGAGCAGTTCTTC. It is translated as CAARGGSGRDNEQFF.

CDR3 region: CASTGTGGKLGEAFF. CDR3 nucleotide sequence: TGTGCCAGCACGGGGACAGGGGGCAAATTGGGTGAAGCTTTCTTT. The chain employs TRBV6-6 and TRBJ1-1, with 12 bases aligning to TRBD1. The germline gives CDR1 MNHNY, CDR2 SVGAGI (reference sequence). This CDR3 spans 15 amino acids. V dropped 7 bases and J dropped 7; count of bases not matched to a gene: 10.

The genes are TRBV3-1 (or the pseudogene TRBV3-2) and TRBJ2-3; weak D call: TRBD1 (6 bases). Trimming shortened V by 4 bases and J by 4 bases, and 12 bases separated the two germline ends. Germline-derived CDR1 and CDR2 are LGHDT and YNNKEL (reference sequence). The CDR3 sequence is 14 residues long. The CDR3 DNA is TGTGCCAGCAGCCGCCTTGGGGGCGCAGATACGCAGTATTTT. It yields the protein CASSRLGGADTQYF.

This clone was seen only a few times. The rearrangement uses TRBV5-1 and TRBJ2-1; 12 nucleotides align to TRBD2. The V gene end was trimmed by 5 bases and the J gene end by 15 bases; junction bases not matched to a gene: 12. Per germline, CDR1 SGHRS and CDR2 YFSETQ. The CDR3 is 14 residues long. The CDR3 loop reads CASRSGLAGPSPFF. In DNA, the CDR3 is TGCGCCAGCAGATCAGGACTAGCGGGACCAAGTCCGTTCTTC.